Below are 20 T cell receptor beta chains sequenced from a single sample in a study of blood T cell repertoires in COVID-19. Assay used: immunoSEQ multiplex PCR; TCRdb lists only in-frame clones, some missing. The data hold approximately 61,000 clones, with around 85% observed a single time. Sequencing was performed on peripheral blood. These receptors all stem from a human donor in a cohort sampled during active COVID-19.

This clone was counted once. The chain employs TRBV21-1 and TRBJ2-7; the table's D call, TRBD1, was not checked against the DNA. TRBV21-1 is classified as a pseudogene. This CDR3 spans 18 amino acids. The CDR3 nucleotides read TGTGCCAGCAGCAAAGGTCCCAGGGTCGTCTCCTCCTACTACGAGCAGTACTTC. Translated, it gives CASSKGPRVVSSYYEQYF.

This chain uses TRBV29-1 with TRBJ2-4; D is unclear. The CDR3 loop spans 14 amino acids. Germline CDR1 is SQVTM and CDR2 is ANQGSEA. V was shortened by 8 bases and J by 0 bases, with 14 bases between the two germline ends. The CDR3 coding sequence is TGCAGCCTTCGGTGGTATCTAGCCAAAAACATTCAGTACTTC. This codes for CSLRWYLAKNIQYF.

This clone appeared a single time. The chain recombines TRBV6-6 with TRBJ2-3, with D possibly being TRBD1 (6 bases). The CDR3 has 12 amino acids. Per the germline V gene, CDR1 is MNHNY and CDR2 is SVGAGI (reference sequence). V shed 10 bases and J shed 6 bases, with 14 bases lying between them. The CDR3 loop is CATSGDRDTQYF. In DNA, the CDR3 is TGTGCCACCTCAGGGGATAGGGATACGCAGTATTTT.

CDR3: CATSDPGQGRQFF. CDR3 coding DNA: TGTGCCACCAGTGACCCGGGACAGGGGAGGCAGTTCTTC. The gene calls are TRBV24-1 and TRBJ2-1; 10 bases fit TRBD1. CDR3 size: 13 residues. In germline, CDR1 is KGHDR, CDR2 SFDVKD. With 4 bases clipped from V and 12 bases from J, the junction kept 5 bases outside the gene matches.

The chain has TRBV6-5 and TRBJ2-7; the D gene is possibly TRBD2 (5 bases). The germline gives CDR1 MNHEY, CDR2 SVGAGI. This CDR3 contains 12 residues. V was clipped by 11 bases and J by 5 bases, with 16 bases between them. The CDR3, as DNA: TGTGCCTCCCGAGGGATTCGGAACGAGCAGTACTTC. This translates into CASRGIRNEQYF.

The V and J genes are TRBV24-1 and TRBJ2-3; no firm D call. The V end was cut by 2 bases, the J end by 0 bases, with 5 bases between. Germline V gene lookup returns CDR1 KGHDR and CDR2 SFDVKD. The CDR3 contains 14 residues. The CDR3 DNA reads TGTGCCACCAGTGATTACAGCAGCACAGATACGCAGTATTTT. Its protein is CATSDYSSTDTQYF.

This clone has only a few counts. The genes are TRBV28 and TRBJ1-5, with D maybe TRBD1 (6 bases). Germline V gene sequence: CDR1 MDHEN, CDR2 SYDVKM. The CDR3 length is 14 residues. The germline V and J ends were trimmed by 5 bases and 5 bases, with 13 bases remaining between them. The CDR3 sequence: CASSAPQGYQPQHF. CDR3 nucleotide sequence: TGTGCCAGCAGTGCACCACAGGGCTATCAGCCCCAGCATTTT.

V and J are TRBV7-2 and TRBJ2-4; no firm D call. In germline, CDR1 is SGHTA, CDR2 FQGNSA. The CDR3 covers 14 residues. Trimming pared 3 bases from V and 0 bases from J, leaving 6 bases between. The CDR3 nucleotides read TGTGCCAGCAGCTTTTCATTAGCCAAAAACATTCAGTACTTC. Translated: CASSFSLAKNIQYF.

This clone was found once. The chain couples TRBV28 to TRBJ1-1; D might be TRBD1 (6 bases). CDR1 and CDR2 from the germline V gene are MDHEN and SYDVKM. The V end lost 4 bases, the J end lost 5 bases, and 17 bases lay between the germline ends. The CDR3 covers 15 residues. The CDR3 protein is CASSSPRGGRTEAFF. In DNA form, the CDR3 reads TGTGCCAGCAGTTCCCCCCGGGGGGGGCGAACTGAAGCTTTCTTT.

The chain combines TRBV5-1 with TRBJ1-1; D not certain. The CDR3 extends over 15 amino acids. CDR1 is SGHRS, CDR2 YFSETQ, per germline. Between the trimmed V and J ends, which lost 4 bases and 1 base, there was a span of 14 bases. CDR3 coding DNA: TGCGCCAGCAGCGCGGGGAGCTATGCGAACACTGAAGCTTTCTTT. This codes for CASSAGSYANTEAFF.

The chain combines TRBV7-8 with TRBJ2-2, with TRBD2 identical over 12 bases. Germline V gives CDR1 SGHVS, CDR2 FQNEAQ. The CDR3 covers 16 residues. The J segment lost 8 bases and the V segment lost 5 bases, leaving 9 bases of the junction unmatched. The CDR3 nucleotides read TGTGCCAGCAGCACGGGACTAGCGGGTGGGGCGGGGGAGCTGTTTTTT. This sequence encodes CASSTGLAGGAGELFF.

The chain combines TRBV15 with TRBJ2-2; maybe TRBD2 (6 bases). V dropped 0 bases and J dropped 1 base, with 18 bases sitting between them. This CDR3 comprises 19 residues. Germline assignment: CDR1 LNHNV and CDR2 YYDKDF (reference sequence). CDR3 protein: CATSRDLKQGGMNTGELFF. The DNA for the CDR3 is TGTGCCACCAGCAGAGATCTCAAGCAGGGAGGTATGAACACCGGGGAGCTGTTTTTT.

CDR3: CAWSLTSGPYNEQFF. DNA of the CDR3: TGTGCCTGGAGTCTGACTAGTGGGCCCTACAATGAGCAGTTCTTC. V and J are TRBV30 and TRBJ2-1; D might be TRBD2 (6 bases). V shed 2 bases and J shed 2 bases, with 13 bases lying between them. The CDR3 is made up of 15 amino acids. Per the germline V gene, CDR1 is GTSNPN and CDR2 is SVGIG (reference sequence).

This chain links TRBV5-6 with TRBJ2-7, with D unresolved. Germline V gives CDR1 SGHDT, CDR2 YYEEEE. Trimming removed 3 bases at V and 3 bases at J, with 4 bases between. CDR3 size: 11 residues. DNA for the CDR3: TGTGCCAGCAGCTCTTACTACGAGCAGTACTTC. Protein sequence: CASSSYYEQYF.

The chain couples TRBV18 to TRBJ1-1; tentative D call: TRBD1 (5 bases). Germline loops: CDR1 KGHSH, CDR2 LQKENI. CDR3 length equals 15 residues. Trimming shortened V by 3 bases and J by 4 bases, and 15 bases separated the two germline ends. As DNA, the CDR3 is TGTGCCAGCTCACCCCTGGGGACCGGGGGCACTGAAGCTTTCTTT. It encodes CASSPLGTGGTEAFF.

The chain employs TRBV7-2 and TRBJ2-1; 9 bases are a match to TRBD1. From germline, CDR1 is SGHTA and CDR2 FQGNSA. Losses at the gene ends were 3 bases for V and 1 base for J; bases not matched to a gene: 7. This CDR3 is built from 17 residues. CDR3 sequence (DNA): TGTGCCAGCAGCTTGCGAGGACAGGGGATTTCCTACAATGAGCAGTTCTTC. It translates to CASSLRGQGISYNEQFF.

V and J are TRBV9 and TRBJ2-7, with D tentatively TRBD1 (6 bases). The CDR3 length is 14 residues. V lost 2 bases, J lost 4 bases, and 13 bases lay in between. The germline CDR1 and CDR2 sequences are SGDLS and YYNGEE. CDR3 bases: TGTGCCAGCAGCGTGAGGGGGTTGGGGTACGAGCAGTACTTC. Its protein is CASSVRGLGYEQYF.

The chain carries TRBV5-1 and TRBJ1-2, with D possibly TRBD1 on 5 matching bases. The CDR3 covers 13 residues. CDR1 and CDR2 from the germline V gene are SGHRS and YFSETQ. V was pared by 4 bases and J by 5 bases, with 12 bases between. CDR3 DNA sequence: TGCGCCAGCAGCCCTGAACAGGTATATGGCTACACCTTC. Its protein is CASSPEQVYGYTF.

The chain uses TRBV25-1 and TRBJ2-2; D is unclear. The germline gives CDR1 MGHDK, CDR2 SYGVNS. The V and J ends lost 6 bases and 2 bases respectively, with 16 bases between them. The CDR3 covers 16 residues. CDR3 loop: CASRSTPNSNTGELFF. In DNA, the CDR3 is TGTGCCAGCAGGAGTACTCCTAACTCAAACACCGGGGAGCTGTTTTTT. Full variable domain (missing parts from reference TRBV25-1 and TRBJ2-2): EADIYQTPRYLVIGTGKKITLECSQTMGHDKMYWYQQDPGMELHLIHYSYGVNSTEKGDLSSESTVSRIRTEHFPLTLESARPSHTSQYLCASRSTPNSNTGELFFGEGSRLTVL.

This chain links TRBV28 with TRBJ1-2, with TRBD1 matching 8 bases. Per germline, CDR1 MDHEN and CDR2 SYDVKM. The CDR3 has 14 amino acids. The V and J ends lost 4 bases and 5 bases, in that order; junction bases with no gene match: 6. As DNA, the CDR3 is TGTGCCAGCAGTTATAGGCAGGGGGCATATGGCTACACCTTC. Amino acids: CASSYRQGAYGYTF.